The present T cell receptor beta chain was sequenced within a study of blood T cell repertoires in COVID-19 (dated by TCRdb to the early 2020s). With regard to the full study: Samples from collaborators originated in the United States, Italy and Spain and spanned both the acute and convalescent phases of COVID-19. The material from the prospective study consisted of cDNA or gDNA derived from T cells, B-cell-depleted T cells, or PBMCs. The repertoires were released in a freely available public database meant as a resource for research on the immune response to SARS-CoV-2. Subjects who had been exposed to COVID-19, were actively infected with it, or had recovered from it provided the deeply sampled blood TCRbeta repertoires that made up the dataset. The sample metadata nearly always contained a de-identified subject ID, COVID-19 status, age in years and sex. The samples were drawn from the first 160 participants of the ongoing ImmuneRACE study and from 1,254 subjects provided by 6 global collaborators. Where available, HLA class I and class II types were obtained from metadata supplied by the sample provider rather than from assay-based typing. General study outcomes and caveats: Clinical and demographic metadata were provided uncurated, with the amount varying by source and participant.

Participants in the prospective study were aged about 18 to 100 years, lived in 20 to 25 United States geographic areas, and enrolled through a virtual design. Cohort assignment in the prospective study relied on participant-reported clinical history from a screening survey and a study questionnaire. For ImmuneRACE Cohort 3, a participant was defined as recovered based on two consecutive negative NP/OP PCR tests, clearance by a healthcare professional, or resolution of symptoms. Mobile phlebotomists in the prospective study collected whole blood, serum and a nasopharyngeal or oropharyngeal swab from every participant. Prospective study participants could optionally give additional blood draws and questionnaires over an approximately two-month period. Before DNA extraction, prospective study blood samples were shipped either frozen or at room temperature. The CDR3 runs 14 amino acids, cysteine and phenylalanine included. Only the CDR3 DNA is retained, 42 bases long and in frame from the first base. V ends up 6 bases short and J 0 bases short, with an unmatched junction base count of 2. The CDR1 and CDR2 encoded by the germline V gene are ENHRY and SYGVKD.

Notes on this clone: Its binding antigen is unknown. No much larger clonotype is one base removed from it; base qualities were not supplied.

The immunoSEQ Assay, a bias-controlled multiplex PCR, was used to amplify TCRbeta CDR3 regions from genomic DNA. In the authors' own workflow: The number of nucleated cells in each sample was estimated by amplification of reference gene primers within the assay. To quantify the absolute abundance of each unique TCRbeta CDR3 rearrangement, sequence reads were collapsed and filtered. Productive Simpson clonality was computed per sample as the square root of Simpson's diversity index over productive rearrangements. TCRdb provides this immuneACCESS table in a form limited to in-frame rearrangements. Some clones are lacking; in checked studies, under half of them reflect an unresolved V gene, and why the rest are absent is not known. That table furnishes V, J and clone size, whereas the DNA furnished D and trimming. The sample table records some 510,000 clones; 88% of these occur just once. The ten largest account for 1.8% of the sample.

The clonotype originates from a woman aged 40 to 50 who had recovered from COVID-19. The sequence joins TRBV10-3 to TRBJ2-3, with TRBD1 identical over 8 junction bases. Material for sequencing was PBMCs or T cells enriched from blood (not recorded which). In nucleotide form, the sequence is TGTGCCATCAGACGGGACAGGAGCACAGATACGCAGTATTTT. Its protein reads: CAIRRDRSTDTQYF.